This T cell receptor beta chain stems from a study of blood T cell repertoires in COVID-19. About the study: From the United States, Italy and Spain came samples of acute and convalescent COVID-19. Nucleic acid was either cDNA or gDNA, and it came from T cells, B-cell-depleted T cells, or PBMCs.

J gave up 4 bases and V 5 bases, and 10 bases lay outside the gene matches. Germline V gives CDR1 MDHEN, CDR2 SYDVKM. This CDR3 comprises 15 residues. Original processing methods: Scientists estimated how many nucleated cells there were by amplifying reference gene primers. The method was immunoSEQ multiplex PCR; TCRdb's version includes in-frame clones alone and lacks a portion of them. That table furnishes V, J and clone size, whereas the DNA furnished D and trimming. The sample contains 130,000 or so clones, about 87% of which appear only once. This chain connects TRBV28 to TRBJ1-2; the match to TRBD1 covers 7 bases. Source material: peripheral blood. This sequence was found in a man between 50 and 59 years old with acute or convalescent COVID-19. Here the CDR3 reads CASSDPGQKLYGYTF. DNA for the CDR3: TGTGCCAGCAGTGATCCGGGACAGAAACTCTATGGCTACACCTTC.